This record looks at one T cell receptor (beta chain) sequence and its context. Its antigen remains unknown. These data come from a study of identical twins. Study-wide results and caveats: While abundant cord blood beta clonotypes carried fewer insertions, memory repertoires showed no such pattern.

Trimming removed 1 base from V and 3 bases from J, with 10 bases in between. The germline V gene encodes CDR1 DFQATT and CDR2 SNEGSKA (reference sequence). This CDR3 is 13 amino acids long. Each CDR3 protein is one row after TCRdb ran MiXCR on the 5' RACE reads. The data show 750,000 to 950,000 distinct CDR3 sequences, 9% to 15% seen once. These data were also filed under a second study, of yellow fever vaccine responses in identical twins.

The chain couples TRBV20-1 to TRBJ2-7; D perhaps matches TRBD1 (5 bases). Sequencing was done on a sample of PBMCs. The sequence derives from a woman aged 18-29 years in good health. DNA for the CDR3: TGCAGTGCTAGAGCGGACAAGGACTACGAGCAGTACGTC. Protein sequence: CSARADKDYEQYV.